The 10 T cell receptor beta chains given below trace back to one sample, sequenced in a study of shared clonotypes between healthy human individuals. Libraries were prepared by immunoSEQ multiplex PCR; TCRdb keeps only in-frame clonotypes and omits some of them. Altogether about 1 million clones are present, around 75% being singletons, with the ten largest covering over 1.3%. Sequenced sample: memory CD4+ T cells sorted from blood. Described subset: CD45RA-negative fraction. All receptors come from a man aged 18 to 29 in good health.

The V and J genes are TRBV9 and TRBJ1-1; 9 positions match TRBD1. The germline V gene encodes CDR1 SGDLS and CDR2 YYNGEE. The CDR3 extends over 16 amino acids. The junction had 5 bases not matched to a gene; V was cut back by 2 bases and J by 0 bases. As DNA, the CDR3 is TGTGCCAGCAGCGTGGGGACAGGGTTAATGAACACTGAAGCTTTCTTT. Its protein product is CASSVGTGLMNTEAFF.

This rearrangement joins TRBV7-2 to TRBJ2-1; the D gene is possibly TRBD2 (6 bases). The V end lost 3 bases, the J end lost 7 bases, and 16 bases lay between the germline ends. CDR1 is SGHTA, CDR2 FQGNSA, per germline. The length of the CDR3 is 15 residues. The CDR3 nucleotides read TGTGCCAGCAGCTTCGGAGGGTCTGCGGGGAATGAGCAGTTCTTC. Translating gives CASSFGGSAGNEQFF.

The gene calls are TRBV12-5 and TRBJ2-7, with TRBD1 matching over 7 bases. Germline CDR1 is LGHNT and CDR2 is FRNRAP. V lost 3 bases and J lost 0; bases outside the gene matches: 11. This CDR3 has 17 residues. CDR3 DNA sequence: TGTGCTAGTGGTTTCGGAAAAGGACAGGCAGACTCCTACGAGCAGTACTTC. Protein sequence: CASGFGKGQADSYEQYF.

The chain couples TRBV4-1 to TRBJ1-4; 11 nucleotides match TRBD1. The CDR3 extends over 15 amino acids. Per the germline V gene, CDR1 is MGHRA and CDR2 is YSYEKL. V lost 1 base, J lost 7 bases, and 2 bases stayed unmatched. CDR3 in amino acids: CASSQAGTGGEKLFF. CDR3 coding DNA: TGCGCCAGCAGCCAAGCCGGGACAGGGGGTGAAAAACTGTTTTTT.

The chain links TRBV6-1 to TRBJ2-6, with 7 bases fitting TRBD1. With V trimmed by 10 bases and J by 0 bases, 6 bases remained unmatched. The CDR3 is 15 amino acids. Germline V gene lookup returns CDR1 MNHNS and CDR2 SASEGT. Here the CDR3 reads CAIGTAGSGANVLTF. DNA of the CDR3: TGTGCCATTGGGACAGCTGGCTCTGGGGCCAACGTCCTGACTTTC.

This clone came up a few times. The genes are TRBV28 and TRBJ1-3; D not certain. V lost 5 bases and J lost 4, with 15 bases in between. The CDR3 loop spans 15 amino acids. Germline CDR1 reads MDHEN; CDR2 reads SYDVKM. The DNA for the CDR3 is TGTGCCAGCAGTACAATACGGAAAGGAGGAAACACCATATATTTT. This encodes CASSTIRKGGNTIYF.

V and J are TRBV2 and TRBJ2-4; D perhaps matches TRBD2 (6 bases). This CDR3 has 17 amino acids. V was pared by 8 bases and J by 0 bases, with 20 bases between. Germline loops: CDR1 SNHLY, CDR2 FYNNEI. The CDR3 DNA is TGTGCCAGCCACCAAGATCGGGGGACCCTAGCCAAAAACATTCAGTACTTC. It specifies CASHQDRGTLAKNIQYF.

As concerns this clone: One base separates it from a far larger clone, so it is likely a read error. The same CDR3 also results from other DNA sequences found in this sample. The chain recombines TRBV5-4 with TRBJ2-1; TRBD2 matches 12 bases. The germline CDR1 and CDR2 sequences are SGHNT and YYREEE (reference sequence). The CDR3 covers 16 residues. Losses at the gene ends were 0 bases for V and 2 bases for J; bases not matched to a gene: 0. The CDR3 DNA reads TGTGCCAGCAGCTTGGGACTAGCGGGAGCCTACAATGAGCAGTTCTTC. Translated, it gives CASSLGLAGAYNEQFF.

This clone was seen a handful of times. The junction shows a germline mismatch at one end, possibly a read error. The chain uses TRBV7-7 and TRBJ2-2, with unresolved D. The CDR3 contains 14 residues. CDR1 SSHAT and CDR2 FNYEAQ come from the germline V gene (reference sequence). CDR3 bases: TGTGCTAGCAGCTTAGAGGATAAGGCCGGGGAGCTGTTTTTT. It codes for CASSLEDKAGELFF.

The chain carries TRBV28 and TRBJ2-5, with D perhaps TRBD1 (5 bases). Germline V gene lookup returns CDR1 MDHEN and CDR2 SYDVKM. This CDR3 has 11 amino acids. Trimming took off 5 bases at V and 7 bases at J, with 8 bases between the two ends. The DNA of the CDR3 is TGTGCCAGCAGTAGAAGGGGGACCCAGTACTTC. As protein: CASSRRGTQYF.